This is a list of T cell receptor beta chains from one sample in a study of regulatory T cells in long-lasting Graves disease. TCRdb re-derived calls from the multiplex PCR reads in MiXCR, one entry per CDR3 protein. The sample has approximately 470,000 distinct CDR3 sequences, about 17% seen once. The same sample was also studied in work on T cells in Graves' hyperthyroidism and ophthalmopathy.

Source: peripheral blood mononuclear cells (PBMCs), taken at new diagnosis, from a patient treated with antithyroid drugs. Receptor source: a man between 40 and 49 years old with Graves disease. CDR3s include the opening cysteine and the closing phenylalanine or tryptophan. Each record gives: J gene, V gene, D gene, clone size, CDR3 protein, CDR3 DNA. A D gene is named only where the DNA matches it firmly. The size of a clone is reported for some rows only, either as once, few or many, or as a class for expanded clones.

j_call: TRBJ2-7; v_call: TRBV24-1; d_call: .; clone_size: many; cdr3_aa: CATSDPRPRRGPTEQYF; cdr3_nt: TGTGCCACCAGTGATCCCCGCCCAAGGAGGGGCCCCACCGAGCAGTACTTC
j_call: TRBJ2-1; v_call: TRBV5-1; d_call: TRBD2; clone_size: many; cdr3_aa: CASSLGVGLAGEPEQFF; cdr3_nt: TGCGCCAGCAGCTTGGGGGTCGGGCTAGCGGGAGAGCCTGAGCAGTTCTTC
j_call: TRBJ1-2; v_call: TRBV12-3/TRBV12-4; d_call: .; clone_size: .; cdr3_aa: CASSFNGRPHGYTF; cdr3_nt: TGTGCCAGCAGTTTTAACGGCAGGCCCCATGGCTACACCTTC
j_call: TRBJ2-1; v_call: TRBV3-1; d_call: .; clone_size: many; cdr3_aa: CASGETAYNEQFF; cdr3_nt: TGTGCCAGCGGGGAAACCGCCTACAATGAGCAGTTCTTC
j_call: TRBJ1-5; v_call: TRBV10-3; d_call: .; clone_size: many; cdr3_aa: CAISELPKGGLRQPQHF; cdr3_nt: TGTGCCATCAGTGAGTTACCGAAGGGGGGGCTCAGGCAGCCCCAGCATTTT
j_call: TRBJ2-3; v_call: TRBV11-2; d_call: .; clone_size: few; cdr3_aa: CASSLAIAVEVDTQYF; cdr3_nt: TGTGCCAGCAGCTTGGCGATAGCAGTAGAAGTAGATACGCAGTATTTT
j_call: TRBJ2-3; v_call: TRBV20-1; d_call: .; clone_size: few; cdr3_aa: CSARGDGGTDTQYF; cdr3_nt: TGCAGTGCTAGAGGGGACGGTGGCACAGATACGCAGTATTTT
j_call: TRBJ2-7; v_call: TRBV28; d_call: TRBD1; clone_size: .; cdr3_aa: CASTTQRTGVSYEQYF; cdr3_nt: TGTGCCAGCACCACCCAGCGGACAGGGGTATCTTACGAGCAGTACTTC
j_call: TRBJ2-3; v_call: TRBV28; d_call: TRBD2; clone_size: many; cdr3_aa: CASSTSGNTDTQYF; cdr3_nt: TGTGCCAGCAGTACTAGCGGGAACACAGATACGCAGTATTTT
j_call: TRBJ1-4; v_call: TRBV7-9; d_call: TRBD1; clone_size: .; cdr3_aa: CASSLEDRPTEGLFF; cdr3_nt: TGTGCCAGCAGCTTAGAGGACAGGCCCACCGAGGGACTGTTTTTT
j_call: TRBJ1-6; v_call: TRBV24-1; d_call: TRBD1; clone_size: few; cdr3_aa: CATSDRDRDNSPLHF; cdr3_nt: TGTGCCACCAGTGATAGGGACAGAGATAATTCACCCCTCCACTTT
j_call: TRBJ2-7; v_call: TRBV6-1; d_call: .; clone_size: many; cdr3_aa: CATSGSYEQYF; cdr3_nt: TGTGCCACTTCGGGGTCCTACGAGCAGTACTTC
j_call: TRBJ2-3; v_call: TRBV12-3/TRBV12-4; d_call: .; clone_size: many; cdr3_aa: CASSLKGDPTDTQYF; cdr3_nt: TGTGCCAGCAGTTTGAAGGGGGACCCCACAGATACGCAGTATTTT
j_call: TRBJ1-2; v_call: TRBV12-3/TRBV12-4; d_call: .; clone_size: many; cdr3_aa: CASSKREGGFGYTF; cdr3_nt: TGTGCCAGCAGCAAAAGGGAGGGTGGCTTTGGCTACACCTTC
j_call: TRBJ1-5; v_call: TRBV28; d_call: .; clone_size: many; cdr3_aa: CASGRDHIQPQHF; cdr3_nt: TGTGCCAGCGGCAGGGACCATATTCAGCCCCAGCATTTT
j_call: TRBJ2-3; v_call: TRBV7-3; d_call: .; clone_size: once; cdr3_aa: CASSSDGNTQYF; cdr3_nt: TGTGCCAGCAGCTCCGATGGGAATACGCAGTATTTT
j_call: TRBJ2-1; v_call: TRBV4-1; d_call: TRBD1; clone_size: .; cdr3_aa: CASRETPGTGVSGEQFF; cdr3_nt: TGCGCCAGCAGGGAAACTCCCGGGACAGGGGTTTCGGGTGAGCAGTTCTTC
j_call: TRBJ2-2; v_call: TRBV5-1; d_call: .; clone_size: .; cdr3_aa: CASSLGGKLDTGELFF; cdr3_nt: TGCGCCAGCAGCTTGGGCGGGAAGTTGGACACCGGGGAGCTGTTTTTT
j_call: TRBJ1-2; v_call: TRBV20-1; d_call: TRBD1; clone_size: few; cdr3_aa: CSAPDREHYGYTF; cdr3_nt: TGCAGTGCCCCGGACAGGGAGCACTATGGCTACACCTTC